This is a list of T cell receptor beta chains from one sample in a study of shared clonotypes between healthy human individuals. This table comes from immunoSEQ multiplex PCR, and its TCRdb copy is limited to in-frame clones, with some not included. This table has 730,000 or so clones, about 78% appearing once. The specimen sequenced was memory CD4+ T cells sorted from blood. These TCRs come from a woman younger than 45 in good health. The CDR3 runs from the conserved cysteine through the conserved F or W. Fields, in order: D gene, V gene, J gene, clone size, CDR3 DNA, CDR3 protein. The D gene is left open where the match is weak. Rows give clone size only sometimes, using once, few, many, or a class for an expanded clone.

D gene: TRBD1; V gene: TRBV5-1; J gene: TRBJ1-4; clone size: few; CDR3 DNA: TGCGCCAGCAGCTTAGGACAGGAAACCTCGAATGAAAAACTGTTTTTT; CDR3 protein: CASSLGQETSNEKLFF
D gene: .; V gene: TRBV10-1; J gene: TRBJ1-1; clone size: .; CDR3 DNA: TGCGCCAGCAATACCACGCCAGAAGGAAGAGCTTTCTTT; CDR3 protein: CASNTTPEGRAFF
D gene: .; V gene: TRBV28; J gene: TRBJ2-7; clone size: .; CDR3 DNA: TGTGCCACCGCGGACGGGGGCTCCTACGAGCAGTACTTC; CDR3 protein: CATADGGSYEQYF
D gene: .; V gene: TRBV19; J gene: TRBJ1-1; clone size: .; CDR3 DNA: TGTGCCAGTACCACACACAGGGAAGAGCTCGGAGCTTTCTTT; CDR3 protein: CASTTHREELGAFF
D gene: .; V gene: TRBV5-5; J gene: TRBJ2-6; clone size: .; CDR3 DNA: TGTGCCAGCAGCTTGGCCAGGCGCTCTGGGGCCAACGTCCTGACTTTC; CDR3 protein: CASSLARRSGANVLTF
D gene: .; V gene: TRBV7-8; J gene: TRBJ2-2; clone size: .; CDR3 DNA: TGTGCCAGCAGCAAGACAGATAACACCGGGGAGCTGTTTTTT; CDR3 protein: CASSKTDNTGELFF
D gene: .; V gene: TRBV27; J gene: TRBJ1-5; clone size: .; CDR3 DNA: TGTGCCAGCAGACCTCGGGGGGGAGGCCATCAGCCCCAGCATTTT; CDR3 protein: CASRPRGGGHQPQHF
D gene: .; V gene: TRBV5-4; J gene: TRBJ2-2; clone size: .; CDR3 DNA: TGTGCCAGCATCCCTAGCAACACCGGGGAGCTGTTTTTT; CDR3 protein: CASIPSNTGELFF
D gene: TRBD2; V gene: TRBV30; J gene: TRBJ2-1; clone size: .; CDR3 DNA: TGTGCCTGGTCACGACTAGCGGGAGGCTTAAAGCAGTTCTTC; CDR3 protein: CAWSRLAGGLKQFF
D gene: .; V gene: TRBV21-1; J gene: TRBJ2-7; clone size: once; CDR3 DNA: TGTGCCAGCAGCGAACAGGGAGAGGGCTACGAGCAGTACTTC; CDR3 protein: CASSEQGEGYEQYF
D gene: TRBD2; V gene: TRBV5-4; J gene: TRBJ2-1; clone size: .; CDR3 DNA: TGTGCCAGCAGCTTGGGGAGGGAGGGATTCAATGAGCAGTTCTTC; CDR3 protein: CASSLGREGFNEQFF
D gene: .; V gene: TRBV7-9; J gene: TRBJ2-1; clone size: .; CDR3 DNA: TGTGCCAGCAGCTCCCGACGACAGGAAAGGGGGAACAATGAGCAGTTCTTC; CDR3 protein: CASSSRRQERGNNEQFF
D gene: .; V gene: TRBV7-8; J gene: TRBJ2-1; clone size: .; CDR3 DNA: TGTGCCAGCAGCTTAGTTTTCCAATTCTCCTACAATGAGCAGTTCTTC; CDR3 protein: CASSLVFQFSYNEQFF
D gene: TRBD1; V gene: TRBV6-6; J gene: TRBJ1-1; clone size: .; CDR3 DNA: TGTGCCAGCAGTTATTCCCCCAGGGGGGGGAACACTGAAGCTTTCTTT; CDR3 protein: CASSYSPRGGNTEAFF
D gene: .; V gene: TRBV29-1; J gene: TRBJ2-3; clone size: .; CDR3 DNA: TGCAGCCTCCCCCTTGGAGATACGCAGTATTTT; CDR3 protein: CSLPLGDTQYF
D gene: .; V gene: TRBV6-5; J gene: TRBJ1-5; clone size: .; CDR3 DNA: TGTGCCAGCAGTTACGGGCATAGCAATCAGCCCCAGCATTTT; CDR3 protein: CASSYGHSNQPQHF
D gene: .; V gene: TRBV5-1; J gene: TRBJ2-1; clone size: once; CDR3 DNA: TGCGCCAGCAGCTTCGAACGCTCCTACAATGAGCAGTTCTTC; CDR3 protein: CASSFERSYNEQFF
D gene: TRBD1; V gene: TRBV19; J gene: TRBJ1-5; clone size: .; CDR3 DNA: TGTGCCAGTAGTGGGACAGGGGGAGGTCAGCCCCAGCATTTT; CDR3 protein: CASSGTGGGQPQHF